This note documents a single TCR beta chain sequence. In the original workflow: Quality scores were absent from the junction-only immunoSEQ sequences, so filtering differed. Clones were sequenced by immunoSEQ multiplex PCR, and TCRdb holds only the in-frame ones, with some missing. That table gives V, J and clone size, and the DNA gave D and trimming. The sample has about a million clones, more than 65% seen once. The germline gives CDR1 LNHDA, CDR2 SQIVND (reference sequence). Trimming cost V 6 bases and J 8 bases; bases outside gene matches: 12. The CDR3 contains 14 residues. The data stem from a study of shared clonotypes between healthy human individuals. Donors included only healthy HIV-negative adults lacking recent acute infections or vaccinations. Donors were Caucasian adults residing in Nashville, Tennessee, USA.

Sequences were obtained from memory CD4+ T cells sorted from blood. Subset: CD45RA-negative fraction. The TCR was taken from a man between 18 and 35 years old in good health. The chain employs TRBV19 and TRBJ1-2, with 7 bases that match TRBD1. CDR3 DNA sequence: TGTGCCAGTAGCGGGACAGTCGCTCCGGGCGGCTACACCTTC. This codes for CASSGTVAPGGYTF.